The clone carrying this T cell receptor (beta chain) has more than one count but fewer than ten. What it recognizes is unknown. In germline, CDR1 is SGHTA, CDR2 FQGNSA. The junction had 5 bases not matched to a gene; V was cut back by 5 bases and J by 8 bases. This CDR3 comprises 14 residues. This sample was included in a study of beta chain features in type 1 diabetes. The study, taken as a whole, reports: Moderate but significant shortening of TCRB CDR3s was recorded in all four CD4+ subsets from Type 1 diabetes patients.

The study reverse transcribed the entire isolated RNA, so it sequenced expressed TCRB transcripts. TCRdb's table, derived via immunoSEQ multiplex PCR, lists solely in-frame clones and lacks some. The sample has more than 550,000 clones, roughly an eighth seen once; the top ten hold just under 0.04%. Sequencing was carried out using naive CD4+ T cells from blood. The clonotype comes from a young man with type 1 diabetes. The chain has TRBV7-2 and TRBJ1-6; 8 bases agree with TRBD1. CDR3 region: CASSPDRDYSPLHF. CDR3 nucleotide sequence: TGTGCCAGCAGCCCGGACAGGGATTATTCACCCCTCCACTTT.